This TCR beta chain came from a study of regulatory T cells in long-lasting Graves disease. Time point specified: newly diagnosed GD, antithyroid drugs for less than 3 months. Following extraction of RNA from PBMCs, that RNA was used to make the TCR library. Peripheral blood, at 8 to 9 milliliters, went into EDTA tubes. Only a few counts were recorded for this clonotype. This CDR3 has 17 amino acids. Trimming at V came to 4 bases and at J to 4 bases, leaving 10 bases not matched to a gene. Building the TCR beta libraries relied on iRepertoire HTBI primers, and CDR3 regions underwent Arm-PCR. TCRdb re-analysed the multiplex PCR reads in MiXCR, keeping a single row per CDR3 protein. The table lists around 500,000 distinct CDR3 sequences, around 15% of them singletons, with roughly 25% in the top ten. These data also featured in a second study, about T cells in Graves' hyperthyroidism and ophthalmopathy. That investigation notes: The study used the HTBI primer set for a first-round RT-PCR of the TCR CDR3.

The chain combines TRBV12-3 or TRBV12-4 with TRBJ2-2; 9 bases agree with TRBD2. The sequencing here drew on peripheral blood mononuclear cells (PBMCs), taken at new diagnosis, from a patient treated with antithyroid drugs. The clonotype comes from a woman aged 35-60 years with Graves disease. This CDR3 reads CASSSPPRGGFTGELFF. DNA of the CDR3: TGTGCCAGCAGTTCCCCCCCGCGGGGGGGCTTCACCGGGGAGCTGTTTTTT.